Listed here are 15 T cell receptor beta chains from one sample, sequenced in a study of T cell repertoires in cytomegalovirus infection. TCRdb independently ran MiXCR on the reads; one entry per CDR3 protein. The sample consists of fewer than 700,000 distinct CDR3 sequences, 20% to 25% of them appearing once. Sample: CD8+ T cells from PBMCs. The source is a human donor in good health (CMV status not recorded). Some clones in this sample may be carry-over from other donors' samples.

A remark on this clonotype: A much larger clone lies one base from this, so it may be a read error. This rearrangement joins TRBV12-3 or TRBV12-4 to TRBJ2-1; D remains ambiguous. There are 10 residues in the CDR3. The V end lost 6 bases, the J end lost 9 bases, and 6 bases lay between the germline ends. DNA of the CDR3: TGTGCCAGCAGATCTACTGAGCAGTTCTTC. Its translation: CASRSTEQFF.

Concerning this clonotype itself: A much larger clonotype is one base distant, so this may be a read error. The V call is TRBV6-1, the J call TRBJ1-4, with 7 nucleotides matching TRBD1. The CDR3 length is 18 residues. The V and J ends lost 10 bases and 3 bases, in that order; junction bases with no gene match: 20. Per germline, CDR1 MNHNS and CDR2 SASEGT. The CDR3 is CATLRDRDGEWPNEKLFF. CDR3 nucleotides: TGTGCCACCCTGAGAGACAGGGACGGAGAATGGCCTAATGAAAAACTGTTTTTT.

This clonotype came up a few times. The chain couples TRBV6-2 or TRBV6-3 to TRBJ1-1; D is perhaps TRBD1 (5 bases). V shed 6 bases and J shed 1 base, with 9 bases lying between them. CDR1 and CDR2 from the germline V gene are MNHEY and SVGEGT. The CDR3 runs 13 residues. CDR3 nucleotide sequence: TGTGCCAGCAGAGCGGACAAGAACACTGAAGCTTTCTTT. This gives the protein CASRADKNTEAFF.

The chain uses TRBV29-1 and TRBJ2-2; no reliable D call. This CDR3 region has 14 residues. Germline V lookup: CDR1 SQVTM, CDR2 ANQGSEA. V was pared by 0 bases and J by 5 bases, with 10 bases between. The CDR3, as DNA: TGCAGCGTTGAAGAGGAGTCCCGTACCGGGGAGCTGTTTTTT. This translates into CSVEEESRTGELFF.

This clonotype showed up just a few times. This chain's CDR3 is CASSLGSSQDEQFF. In DNA, the CDR3 is TGTGCCAGCAGTTTGGGCAGTTCCCAGGATGAGCAGTTCTTC. The rearrangement links TRBV12-3 or TRBV12-4 to TRBJ2-1; D unclear. The CDR3 length is 14 residues. Trimming left V 3 bases short and J 8 bases short, with 14 bases between.

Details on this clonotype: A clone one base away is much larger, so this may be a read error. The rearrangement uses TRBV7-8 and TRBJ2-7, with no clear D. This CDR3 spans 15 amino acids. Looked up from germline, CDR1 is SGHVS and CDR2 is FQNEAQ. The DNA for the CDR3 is TGTGCCAGCAGCTTAGGGTATCCAGGCTCCTACGTGCAGTACGTC. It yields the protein CASSLGYPGSYVQYV.

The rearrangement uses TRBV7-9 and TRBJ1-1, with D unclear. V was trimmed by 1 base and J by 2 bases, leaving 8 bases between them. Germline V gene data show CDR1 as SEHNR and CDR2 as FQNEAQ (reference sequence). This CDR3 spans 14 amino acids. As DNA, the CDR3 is TGTGCCAGCAGCTTAGTTTGGCCCAACACTGAAGCTTTCTTT. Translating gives CASSLVWPNTEAFF. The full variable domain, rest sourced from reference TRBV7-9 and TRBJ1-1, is DTGVSQNPRHKITKRGQNVTFRCDPISEHNRLYWYRQTLGQGPEFLTYFQNEAQLEKSRLLSDRFSAERPKGSFSTLEIQRTEQGDSAMYLCASSLVWPNTEAFFGQGTRLTVV.

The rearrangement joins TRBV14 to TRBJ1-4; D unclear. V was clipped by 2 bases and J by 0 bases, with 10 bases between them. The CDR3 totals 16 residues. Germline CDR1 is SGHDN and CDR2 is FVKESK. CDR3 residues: CASSQPNSATNEKLFF. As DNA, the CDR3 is TGTGCCAGCAGCCAACCCAACAGTGCAACTAATGAAAAACTGTTTTTT.

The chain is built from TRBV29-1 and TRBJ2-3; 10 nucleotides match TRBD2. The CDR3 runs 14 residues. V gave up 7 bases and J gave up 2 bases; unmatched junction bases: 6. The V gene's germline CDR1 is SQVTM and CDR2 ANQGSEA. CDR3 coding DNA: TGCAGCGCCGCGAGCGGGGGGGCCACAGATACGCAGTATTTT. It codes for CSAASGGATDTQYF.

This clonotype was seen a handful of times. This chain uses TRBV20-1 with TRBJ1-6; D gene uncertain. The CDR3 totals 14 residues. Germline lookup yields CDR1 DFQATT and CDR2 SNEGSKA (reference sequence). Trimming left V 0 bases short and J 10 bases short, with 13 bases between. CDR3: CSAREGSKVSPLHF. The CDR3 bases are TGCAGTGCTAGAGAGGGTTCCAAGGTGTCACCCCTCCACTTT.

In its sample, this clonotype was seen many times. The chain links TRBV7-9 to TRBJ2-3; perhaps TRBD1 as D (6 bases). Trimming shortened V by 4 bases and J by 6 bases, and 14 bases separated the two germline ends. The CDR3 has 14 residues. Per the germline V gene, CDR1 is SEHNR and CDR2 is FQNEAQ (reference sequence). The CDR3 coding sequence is TGTGCCAGCAGCTCCGAAGGGGGATTGGATACGCAGTATTTT. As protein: CASSSEGGLDTQYF.

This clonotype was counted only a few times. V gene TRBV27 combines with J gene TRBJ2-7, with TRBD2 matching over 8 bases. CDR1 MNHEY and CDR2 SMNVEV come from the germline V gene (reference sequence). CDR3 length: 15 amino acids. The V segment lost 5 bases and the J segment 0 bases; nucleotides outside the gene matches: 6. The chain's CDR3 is CASSITSGLSYEQYF. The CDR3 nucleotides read TGTGCCAGCAGTATCACTAGCGGACTCTCCTACGAGCAGTACTTC.

CDR3: CASSPRPGTGAHTGELFF. The CDR3 DNA follows: TGTGCCAGCAGCCCACGTCCCGGGACAGGGGCCCACACCGGGGAGCTGTTTTTT. The chain employs TRBV7-9 and TRBJ2-2; 10 bases fit TRBD1. This CDR3 region has 18 residues. After removal of 5 bases from V and 3 bases from J, the junction contained 12 bases not matched to a gene. Germline V gene lookup returns CDR1 SEHNR and CDR2 FQNEAQ (reference sequence).

This chain's CDR3 is CATNEAVANTGELFF. CDR3 DNA sequence: TGTGCCACCAACGAGGCGGTCGCGAACACCGGGGAGCTGTTTTTT. The chain links TRBV7-9 to TRBJ2-2; D not certain. The V end was cut by 10 bases, the J end by 0 bases, with 15 bases between. CDR1 and CDR2 (germline): SEHNR, FQNEAQ (reference sequence). CDR3 length: 15 residues.

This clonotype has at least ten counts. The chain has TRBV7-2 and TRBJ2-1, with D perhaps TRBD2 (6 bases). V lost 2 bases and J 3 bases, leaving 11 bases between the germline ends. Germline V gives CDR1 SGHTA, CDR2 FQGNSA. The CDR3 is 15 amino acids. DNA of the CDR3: TGTGCCAGCAGCTTAATAGGGGACTTCTACAATGAGCAGTTCTTC. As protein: CASSLIGDFYNEQFF.